The clone carrying this TCR beta chain was seen once. This entry comes from a study of Ad26.COV2.S vaccination and SARS-CoV-2 variants. Looked up from germline, CDR1 is SGHVS and CDR2 is FQNEAQ. The CDR3 length is 14 residues. Trimming removed 4 bases at V and 2 bases at J, with 11 bases between. TCRdb's copy holds only in-frame clones and misses some; the assay was immunoSEQ multiplex PCR. Among around 270,000 clones listed, roughly 89% were seen once. The treatment is: 19 received Ad26.COV2.S at low or high dose, single or two shots; roughly five received placebo; per-sample allocation not given. Collection of the samples took place on day 63 after the first injection of vaccine or placebo.

Sequencing was performed on peripheral blood, taken in a trial of Ad26.COV2.S vaccine versus placebo. The gene calls are TRBV7-8 and TRBJ1-1; no clear D. The TCR originated in a person aged 18-65 years who received the Ad26.COV2.S COVID-19 vaccine or a placebo. CDR3 loop: CASSSNRANTEAFF. The CDR3 DNA reads as TGTGCCAGCAGCTCGAATCGGGCCAACACTGAAGCTTTCTTT.